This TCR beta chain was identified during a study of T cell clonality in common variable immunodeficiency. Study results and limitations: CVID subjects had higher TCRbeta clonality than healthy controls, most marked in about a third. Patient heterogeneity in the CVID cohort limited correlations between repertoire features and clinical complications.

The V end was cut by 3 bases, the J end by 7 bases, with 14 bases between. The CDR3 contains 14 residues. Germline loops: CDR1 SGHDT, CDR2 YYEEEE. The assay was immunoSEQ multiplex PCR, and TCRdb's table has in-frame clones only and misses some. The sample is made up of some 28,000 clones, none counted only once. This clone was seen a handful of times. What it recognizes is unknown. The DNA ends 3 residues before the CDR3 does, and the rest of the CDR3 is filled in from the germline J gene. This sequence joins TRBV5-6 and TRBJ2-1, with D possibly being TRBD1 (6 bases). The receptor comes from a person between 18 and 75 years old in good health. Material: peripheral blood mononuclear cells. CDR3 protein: CASSWGWGLNEQFF. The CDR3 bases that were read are TGTGCCAGCAGCTGGGGGTGGGGGCTAAATGAG.